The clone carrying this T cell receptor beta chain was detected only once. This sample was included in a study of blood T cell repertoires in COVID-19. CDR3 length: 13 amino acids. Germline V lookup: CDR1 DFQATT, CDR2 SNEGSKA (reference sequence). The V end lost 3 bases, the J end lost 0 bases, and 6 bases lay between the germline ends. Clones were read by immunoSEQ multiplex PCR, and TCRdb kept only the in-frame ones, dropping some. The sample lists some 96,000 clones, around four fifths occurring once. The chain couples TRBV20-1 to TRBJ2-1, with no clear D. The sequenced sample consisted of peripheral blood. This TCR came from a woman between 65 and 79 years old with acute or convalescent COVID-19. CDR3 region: CSASPRSYNEQFF. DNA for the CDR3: TGCAGTGCTAGTCCCCGCTCCTACAATGAGCAGTTCTTC.